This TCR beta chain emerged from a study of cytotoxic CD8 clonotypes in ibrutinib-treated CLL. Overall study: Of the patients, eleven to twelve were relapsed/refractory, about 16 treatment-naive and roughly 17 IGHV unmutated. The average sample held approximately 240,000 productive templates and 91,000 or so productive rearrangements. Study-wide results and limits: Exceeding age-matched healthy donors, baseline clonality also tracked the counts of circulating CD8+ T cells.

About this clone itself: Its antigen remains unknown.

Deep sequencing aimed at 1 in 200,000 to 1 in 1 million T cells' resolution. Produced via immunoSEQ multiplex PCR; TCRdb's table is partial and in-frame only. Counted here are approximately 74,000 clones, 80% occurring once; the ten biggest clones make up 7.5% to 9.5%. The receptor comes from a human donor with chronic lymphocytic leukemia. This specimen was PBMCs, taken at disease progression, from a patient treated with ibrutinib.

The CDR3 DNA reads TGCGCCAGCAGCTCCCGGCCGGCAGCTATGAACACTGAAGCTTTCTTT. It specifies CASSSRPAAMNTEAFF. The chain combines TRBV5-1 with TRBJ1-1; D not resolved. This CDR3 has 16 residues. Germline V CDR1 and CDR2: SGHRS, YFSETQ. Between the trimmed V and J ends, which lost 3 bases and 0 bases, there was a span of 15 bases.